This T cell receptor (beta chain) was found in a study of blood T cells in healthy people across ages. The authors ran a second PCR of roughly 7 to 11 cycles using a sample-barcoded 5' primer and a J-beta primer mix. MiXCR, applied by TCRdb to the 5' RACE reads, yields one record per CDR3 protein. The profile shows 540,000 or so distinct CDR3 sequences, roughly 48% of them singletons. CDR1 MNHEY and CDR2 SVGAGI come from the germline V gene. This CDR3 spans 15 amino acids. J was trimmed by 4 bases and V by 5 bases; bases with no gene match: 4. This clonotype was seen only a few times. The clonotype comes from an elderly man in good health. The source material was blood. V gene TRBV6-5 combines with J gene TRBJ2-3; 12 positions agree with TRBD2. The CDR3 DNA is TGTGCCAGCAGTCCTCTAGCGGGAGGGTCAGATACGCAGTATTTT. Protein product: CASSPLAGGSDTQYF.